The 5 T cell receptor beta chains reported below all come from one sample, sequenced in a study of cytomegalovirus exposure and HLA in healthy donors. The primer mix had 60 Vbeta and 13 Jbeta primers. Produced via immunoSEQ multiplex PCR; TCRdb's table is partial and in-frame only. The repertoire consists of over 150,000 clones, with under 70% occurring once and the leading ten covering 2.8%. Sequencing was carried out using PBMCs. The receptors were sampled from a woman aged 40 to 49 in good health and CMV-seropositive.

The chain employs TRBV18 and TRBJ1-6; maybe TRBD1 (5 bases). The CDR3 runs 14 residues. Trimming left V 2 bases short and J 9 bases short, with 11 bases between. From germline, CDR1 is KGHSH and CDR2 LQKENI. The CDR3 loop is CASSPGGVGSPLHF. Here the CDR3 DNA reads TGTGCCAGCTCACCAGGAGGGGTTGGTTCACCCCTCCACTTT.

CDR3 sequence reads: CASSQTLRQAARDEQFF. The CDR3 DNA sequence: TGTGCCAGCAGCCAAACCCTTCGGCAGGCCGCGCGGGATGAGCAGTTCTTC. The chain has TRBV14 and TRBJ2-1, with a weak D call TRBD2 (5 bases). The germline V gene encodes CDR1 SGHDN and CDR2 FVKESK. V was trimmed by 2 bases and J by 8 bases, leaving 22 bases between them. The CDR3 covers 17 residues.

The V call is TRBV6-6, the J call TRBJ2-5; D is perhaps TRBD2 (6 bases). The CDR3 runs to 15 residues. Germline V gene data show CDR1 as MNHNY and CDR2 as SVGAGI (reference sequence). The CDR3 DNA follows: TGTGCTGTAAGCCCGACTAGGTCACCCCAAGAGACCCAGTACTTC. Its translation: CAVSPTRSPQETQYF.

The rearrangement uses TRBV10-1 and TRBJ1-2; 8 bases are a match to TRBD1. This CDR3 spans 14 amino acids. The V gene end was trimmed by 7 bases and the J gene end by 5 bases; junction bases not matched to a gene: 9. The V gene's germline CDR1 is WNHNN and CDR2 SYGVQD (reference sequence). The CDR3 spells CASTTDRGAYGYTF. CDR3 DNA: TGCGCCAGCACCACCGACAGGGGTGCGTATGGCTACACCTTC.

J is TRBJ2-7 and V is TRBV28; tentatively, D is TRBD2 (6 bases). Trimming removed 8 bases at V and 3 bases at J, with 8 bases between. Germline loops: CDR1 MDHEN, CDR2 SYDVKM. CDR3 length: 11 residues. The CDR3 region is CASCGNYEQYF. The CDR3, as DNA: TGTGCCAGCTGCGGGAACTACGAGCAGTACTTC.